These T cell receptor beta chains were read from a single sample in a study of cytomegalovirus exposure and HLA in healthy donors. The repertoire was sequenced with immunoSEQ multiplex PCR; TCRdb's copy has only in-frame clones and lacks some. The top ten hold roughly 5.2% of the sample, which has 150,000 to 200,000 clones, about 83% seen once. Source material: PBMCs. Every receptor here comes from a girl aged 5-17 years in good health and CMV-seropositive. Both conserved end residues are part of each CDR3. Fields, in order: CDR3 DNA, CDR3 protein, J gene, V gene, D gene, clone size. D genes are given only for firm matches. The size of a clone is reported for some rows only, either as once, few or many, or as a class for expanded clones.

cdr3_nt: TGTGCCAGCTCCCGTGGGACAAAAGCAACTAATGAAAAACTGTTTTTT
cdr3_aa: CASSRGTKATNEKLFF
j_call: TRBJ1-4
v_call: TRBV25-1
d_call: .
clone_size: .

cdr3_nt: TGTGCCAGCTCAGACAATAACTATGGCTACACCTTC
cdr3_aa: CASSDNNYGYTF
j_call: TRBJ1-2
v_call: TRBV18
d_call: .
clone_size: .

cdr3_nt: TGCGCCAGCAGCTTGGACAGGCCCCACCATGGCTACACCTTC
cdr3_aa: CASSLDRPHHGYTF
j_call: TRBJ1-2
v_call: TRBV5-1
d_call: .
clone_size: .

cdr3_nt: TGCAGCCCCACCCCGGGACAGGGATTC
cdr3_aa: CSPTPGQGF
j_call: TRBJ1-2
v_call: TRBV29-1
d_call: TRBD1
clone_size: .

cdr3_nt: TGCGCCAGCAGCCAAGTTGGCAGGGCGGCTTCACCCCTCCACTTT
cdr3_aa: CASSQVGRAASPLHF
j_call: TRBJ1-6
v_call: TRBV4-1
d_call: .
clone_size: .

cdr3_nt: TGCGCCAGCAGCGGGTTAGGAGCTGTATTCGGGGAGCTGTTTTTT
cdr3_aa: CASSGLGAVFGELFF
j_call: TRBJ2-2
v_call: TRBV4-1
d_call: .
clone_size: .

cdr3_nt: TGCGCCAGCAGTGTGACTAGCGGGGGGCAAGAGACCCAGTACTTC
cdr3_aa: CASSVTSGGQETQYF
j_call: TRBJ2-5
v_call: TRBV10-1
d_call: TRBD2
clone_size: .

cdr3_nt: TGCGCCAGCAGCCCAGGGGTGTATGGAAACACCATATATTTT
cdr3_aa: CASSPGVYGNTIYF
j_call: TRBJ1-3
v_call: TRBV10-1
d_call: .
clone_size: once

cdr3_nt: TGTGCCAGCAGCCAAGATACTTCGGGGAAAGATACGCAGTATTTT
cdr3_aa: CASSQDTSGKDTQYF
j_call: TRBJ2-3
v_call: TRBV4-2
d_call: .
clone_size: .

cdr3_nt: TGTGCCACAGGGACTATTGGAGAGACCCAGTACTTC
cdr3_aa: CATGTIGETQYF
j_call: TRBJ2-5
v_call: TRBV10-3
d_call: TRBD2
clone_size: once

cdr3_nt: TGTGCCAGCAGCGTAGATCCCCTAGCGGGGGGCTCCGAGCAGTACTTC
cdr3_aa: CASSVDPLAGGSEQYF
j_call: TRBJ2-7
v_call: TRBV9
d_call: TRBD2
clone_size: few

cdr3_nt: TGTGCCACCAGCAGAGATGTCAACAGGGGGCCTGGGGCCAACGTCCTGACTTTC
cdr3_aa: CATSRDVNRGPGANVLTF
j_call: TRBJ2-6
v_call: TRBV15
d_call: TRBD1
clone_size: .

cdr3_nt: TGTGCCAGCAGCTTAAGGACTCAAGAGACCCAGTACTTC
cdr3_aa: CASSLRTQETQYF
j_call: TRBJ2-5
v_call: TRBV7-2
d_call: .
clone_size: .

cdr3_nt: TGTGCCAGCGTTGGGACAGTCTCCTACGAGCAGTACTTC
cdr3_aa: CASVGTVSYEQYF
j_call: TRBJ2-7
v_call: TRBV2
d_call: TRBD1
clone_size: .

cdr3_nt: TGTGCCAGCAGCTTGGGGCGGGGTAGGGACGAGCAGTACTTC
cdr3_aa: CASSLGRGRDEQYF
j_call: TRBJ2-7
v_call: TRBV5-6
d_call: .
clone_size: .

cdr3_nt: TGCGCCAGCAGCTATATACGGGACAGGGGGTCAGACGAGCAGTACTTC
cdr3_aa: CASSYIRDRGSDEQYF
j_call: TRBJ2-7
v_call: TRBV5-1
d_call: TRBD1
clone_size: .

cdr3_nt: TGCGCCACCCTTTCCCAGGGCTCCTACGAGCAGTACTTC
cdr3_aa: CATLSQGSYEQYF
j_call: TRBJ2-7
v_call: TRBV10-1
d_call: .
clone_size: .

cdr3_nt: TGTGCCAGCAGACACAGAAGGACAGGGAACTATGGCTACACCTTC
cdr3_aa: CASRHRRTGNYGYTF
j_call: TRBJ1-2
v_call: TRBV28
d_call: TRBD1
clone_size: once

cdr3_nt: TGTGCCAGCAGTGAAATCCCTAGGAACACCGGGGAGCTGTTTTTT
cdr3_aa: CASSEIPRNTGELFF
j_call: TRBJ2-2
v_call: TRBV2
d_call: .
clone_size: .

cdr3_nt: TGTGCCAGCAGCCTCTCCGCAGGGGTATCCGAGCAGTACTTC
cdr3_aa: CASSLSAGVSEQYF
j_call: TRBJ2-7
v_call: TRBV27
d_call: .
clone_size: .

cdr3_nt: TGTGCCAGCAGTGGAGGGGGCCCAGCGAACACCGGGGAGCTGTTTTTT
cdr3_aa: CASSGGGPANTGELFF
j_call: TRBJ2-2
v_call: TRBV2
d_call: TRBD1
clone_size: .

cdr3_nt: TGTGCCAGTAGTATAGATACAGGGCTCCTCAATTATGGCTACACCTTC
cdr3_aa: CASSIDTGLLNYGYTF
j_call: TRBJ1-2
v_call: TRBV19
d_call: .
clone_size: .

cdr3_nt: TGTGCCAGCAGCCGACAGCTCGGCGCCTACGAGCAGTACTTC
cdr3_aa: CASSRQLGAYEQYF
j_call: TRBJ2-7
v_call: TRBV7-9
d_call: .
clone_size: .

cdr3_nt: TGCGCCAGCAGCTTGGGGGCGGGGGGGCCTACCGAGACCCAGTACTTC
cdr3_aa: CASSLGAGGPTETQYF
j_call: TRBJ2-5
v_call: TRBV5-1
d_call: TRBD2
clone_size: .

cdr3_nt: TGTGCCAGTAGTACCGGGGTCTACGAGCAGTACTTC
cdr3_aa: CASSTGVYEQYF
j_call: TRBJ2-7
v_call: TRBV19
d_call: .
clone_size: .

cdr3_nt: TGTGCCAGCAGCCGGGAGGCAGTGGACAGGGGCTATGGCTACACCTTC
cdr3_aa: CASSREAVDRGYGYTF
j_call: TRBJ1-2
v_call: TRBV5-5
d_call: TRBD1
clone_size: .

cdr3_nt: TGTGCCAGCAGTCCCATCGGACAGGGTACCTCACCCCTCCACTTT
cdr3_aa: CASSPIGQGTSPLHF
j_call: TRBJ1-6
v_call: TRBV6-6
d_call: TRBD1
clone_size: .

cdr3_nt: TGTGCCAGCAGCCCAGGGAAAACAGGTTATGGCTACACCTTC
cdr3_aa: CASSPGKTGYGYTF
j_call: TRBJ1-2
v_call: TRBV13
d_call: .
clone_size: .

cdr3_nt: TGTGCCAGCAGCCAAGATCAGCGGTACGAGCAGTACTTC
cdr3_aa: CASSQDQRYEQYF
j_call: TRBJ2-7
v_call: TRBV4-2
d_call: .
clone_size: .

cdr3_nt: TGTGCCATAACGGGGGGGGCCGGGACTAGCGGGACGAGCTCCTACGAGCAGTACTTC
cdr3_aa: CAITGGAGTSGTSSYEQYF
j_call: TRBJ2-7
v_call: TRBV10-3
d_call: TRBD2
clone_size: .

cdr3_nt: TGTGCCAGCAGCCCTGGACAGCCGGTGGGGTGGACGCAGTATTTT
cdr3_aa: CASSPGQPVGWTQYF
j_call: TRBJ2-3
v_call: TRBV7-9
d_call: .
clone_size: .

cdr3_nt: TGTGCCAGCAGTGAAACGGGGGGGGCCAATGAGCAGTTCTTC
cdr3_aa: CASSETGGANEQFF
j_call: TRBJ2-1
v_call: TRBV6-4
d_call: TRBD2
clone_size: .

cdr3_nt: TGTGCCAGCAGCTTAATCGGGGGGGGAGACTACAATGAGCAGTTCTTC
cdr3_aa: CASSLIGGGDYNEQFF
j_call: TRBJ2-1
v_call: TRBV13
d_call: TRBD2
clone_size: .

cdr3_nt: TGCGCCAGCAGCCAAGGCGGAATCACTGAAGCTTTCTTT
cdr3_aa: CASSQGGITEAFF
j_call: TRBJ1-1
v_call: TRBV4-1
d_call: .
clone_size: .

cdr3_nt: TGTGCCAGCAGGCTAAACCGCTATGGCTACACCTTC
cdr3_aa: CASRLNRYGYTF
j_call: TRBJ1-2
v_call: TRBV2
d_call: .
clone_size: few

cdr3_nt: TGTGCCAGCAGCGCCCAGGGTGATGGGGCCAACGTCCTGACTTTC
cdr3_aa: CASSAQGDGANVLTF
j_call: TRBJ2-6
v_call: TRBV6-4
d_call: .
clone_size: .

cdr3_nt: TGCGCCAGCAGCCACGCCGGGGGATACGAGCAGTACTTC
cdr3_aa: CASSHAGGYEQYF
j_call: TRBJ2-7
v_call: TRBV4-1
d_call: .
clone_size: .

cdr3_nt: TGTGCCAGCTCACCACCGGGCAGGGTGAGCACTGAAGCTTTCTTT
cdr3_aa: CASSPPGRVSTEAFF
j_call: TRBJ1-1
v_call: TRBV18
d_call: .
clone_size: .

cdr3_nt: TGTGCCAGCAGCCGGGTGGGAGGGGGGGAAGCCGGGGAGCTGTTTTTT
cdr3_aa: CASSRVGGGEAGELFF
j_call: TRBJ2-2
v_call: TRBV7-2
d_call: .
clone_size: .

cdr3_nt: TGTGCCAGTAGACAATCCACAGATACGCAGTATTTT
cdr3_aa: CASRQSTDTQYF
j_call: TRBJ2-3
v_call: TRBV19
d_call: .
clone_size: .

cdr3_nt: TGCGCCAGCAGCTTGACCCGGACAGGGGACGCGCGCACCGGGGAGCTGTTTTTT
cdr3_aa: CASSLTRTGDARTGELFF
j_call: TRBJ2-2
v_call: TRBV5-1
d_call: TRBD1
clone_size: once

cdr3_nt: TGTGCCAGTAGTATTACAGGGACTAATGAAAAACTGTTTTTT
cdr3_aa: CASSITGTNEKLFF
j_call: TRBJ1-4
v_call: TRBV19
d_call: .
clone_size: .

cdr3_nt: TGTGCCAGCAGTGAATTTCGGACTGAAGCTTTCTTT
cdr3_aa: CASSEFRTEAFF
j_call: TRBJ1-1
v_call: TRBV6-1
d_call: .
clone_size: .

cdr3_nt: TGTGCCAGCAGACGACAGGGGTTAACTGAAGCTTTCTTT
cdr3_aa: CASRRQGLTEAFF
j_call: TRBJ1-1
v_call: TRBV6-5
d_call: TRBD1
clone_size: .

cdr3_nt: TGTGCCAGCAGCAAAAGGACAGGGGTGTTTTGGACCGGGGAGCTGTTTTTT
cdr3_aa: CASSKRTGVFWTGELFF
j_call: TRBJ2-2
v_call: TRBV7-6
d_call: TRBD1
clone_size: .

cdr3_nt: TGTGCCAGCAGCCCCGGGGACTCCTACGAGCAGTACTTC
cdr3_aa: CASSPGDSYEQYF
j_call: TRBJ2-7
v_call: TRBV9
d_call: .
clone_size: .

cdr3_nt: TGTGCCAGCATCAACCGGGACAGGGGCTTCACCGGGGAGCTGTTTTTT
cdr3_aa: CASINRDRGFTGELFF
j_call: TRBJ2-2
v_call: TRBV2
d_call: TRBD1
clone_size: .

cdr3_nt: TGTGCCAGCAGCCCCCGGAGGGGGAACACCGGGGAGCTGTTTTTT
cdr3_aa: CASSPRRGNTGELFF
j_call: TRBJ2-2
v_call: TRBV13
d_call: .
clone_size: .

cdr3_nt: TGTGCCAGCTCACCCTTTGGGACAGGGGGCGCGGCTAATGAAAAACTGTTTTTT
cdr3_aa: CASSPFGTGGAANEKLFF
j_call: TRBJ1-4
v_call: TRBV18
d_call: TRBD1
clone_size: .

cdr3_nt: TGTGCCAGTAGTCTGTATGGAGACGGCGACAATCAGCCCCAGCATTTT
cdr3_aa: CASSLYGDGDNQPQHF
j_call: TRBJ1-5
v_call: TRBV19
d_call: .
clone_size: .

cdr3_nt: TGTGCCAGCAGCCGACAGGGGTCCACTGAAGCTTTCTTT
cdr3_aa: CASSRQGSTEAFF
j_call: TRBJ1-1
v_call: TRBV11-3
d_call: TRBD1
clone_size: .

cdr3_nt: TGTGCCAGCAGCCCGCTTGACAGGGAGGCTTTCTTT
cdr3_aa: CASSPLDREAFF
j_call: TRBJ1-1
v_call: TRBV6-6
d_call: TRBD1
clone_size: .

cdr3_nt: TGTGCCAGCAGTGCGCGGGGCCCGCTCTATGGCTACACCTTC
cdr3_aa: CASSARGPLYGYTF
j_call: TRBJ1-2
v_call: TRBV25-1
d_call: .
clone_size: .